This TCR beta chain appears in the sequencing data of a study of cytomegalovirus exposure and HLA in healthy donors. Findings and limits, study-wide: It was 150 to 200 TCR beta chains that were listed as cytomegalovirus-associated. It was reportedly the case that the classifier diagnosed cytomegalovirus status with high specificity and sensitivity. One later analysis, an examination of the 100 to 150 validation repertoires, found that first-cohort TCR clusters tended to co-occur in them.

Worth noting for this clone: Its antigen is unknown.

Clones were read by immunoSEQ multiplex PCR, and TCRdb kept only the in-frame ones, dropping some. The table includes approximately 120,000 clones, around 94% detected once. The CDR3 spans 16 residues. The ends lost 2 bases at V and 0 bases at J; junction bases unmatched: 5. The germline CDR1 and CDR2 sequences are MNHNS and SASEGT. V is TRBV6-1 and J is TRBJ2-5; TRBD2 matches 8 bases. The source material was PBMCs. The TCR was taken from a woman between 18 and 29 years old in good health and CMV-seronegative. CDR3 sequence (DNA): TGTGCCAGCAGTGAAATATCGGGGGGGTACCAAGAGACCCAGTACTTC. Its translation is CASSEISGGYQETQYF.